A single sample gave rise to the 17 T cell receptor beta chains below, sequenced in a study of a mutant IDH1 vaccine in newly diagnosed glioma. As for time point: baseline, week 1 (first vaccination visit). Treatment given: pre-vaccination baseline after standard-of-care therapy. Only in-frame clones appear in the TCRdb table, and some are missing; sequencing was by immunoSEQ multiplex PCR. The sample records 92,000 or so clones, approximately 80% being singletons. Sequenced here: PBMCs, sampled from a glioma patient treated with radiotherapy, temozolomide or both. The receptors originated from a man aged 40-55 years with glioma. Some clones in this sample may be carry-over from other donors' samples.

The chain joins TRBV30 to TRBJ1-6; 7 nucleotides line up with TRBD1. This CDR3 is built from 14 residues. Germline V gives CDR1 GTSNPN, CDR2 SVGIG (reference sequence). V was pared by 4 bases and J by 9 bases, with 9 bases of the junction left unmatched. CDR3 sequence: CAWNRDSLGSPLHF. In DNA, the CDR3 is TGTGCCTGGAATCGGGACAGTTTAGGTTCACCCCTCCACTTT.

This clone has a count of ten or more. The rearrangement uses TRBV5-5 and TRBJ2-1; unclear D gene. Germline CDR1 and CDR2: SGHKS and YYEKEE (reference sequence). V lost 4 bases to trimming and J lost 5 bases, with 10 bases between them. This CDR3 has 13 residues. Here the CDR3 DNA reads TGTGCCAGCAGCCTTCACCTCGACAATGAGCAGTTCTTC. Its translation: CASSLHLDNEQFF.

The CDR3 nucleotides are TGTGCCAGCAGCTTAACCGGGACGGACGGCTACACCTTC. Its protein is CASSLTGTDGYTF. The V gene is TRBV5-4, the J gene TRBJ1-2; D is possibly TRBD1 (5 bases). In germline, CDR1 is SGHNT, CDR2 YYREEE (reference sequence). The CDR3 runs 13 residues. Trimming took 2 bases from V and 8 from J, leaving 13 bases between them.

To note about this clone: This same CDR3 is encoded by further DNA sequences in the sample. The V and J genes are TRBV7-9 and TRBJ2-1; 10 bases agree with TRBD1. The CDR3 is 13 amino acids. Germline V gene sequence: CDR1 SEHNR, CDR2 FQNEAQ (reference sequence). The V gene end was trimmed by 3 bases and the J gene end by 7 bases; junction bases not matched to a gene: 0. DNA for the CDR3: TGTGCCAGCAGCTTGGGACAGGGGAATGAGCAGTTCTTC. It encodes CASSLGQGNEQFF.

The genes are TRBV9 and TRBJ1-2; TRBD1 might be the D (5 bases). V lost 1 base to trimming and J lost 8 bases, with 9 bases between them. Germline V gene data show CDR1 as SGDLS and CDR2 as YYNGEE. This CDR3 contains 12 residues. This CDR3 reads CASSVSGLGYTF. In DNA, the CDR3 is TGTGCCAGCAGCGTATCAGGGCTCGGCTACACCTTC.

The rearrangement joins TRBV19 to TRBJ1-2; 9 bases line up with TRBD1. Per germline, CDR1 LNHDA and CDR2 SQIVND (reference sequence). The CDR3 extends over 12 amino acids. V lost 6 bases and J lost 5; bases outside the gene matches: 1. CDR3 nucleotide sequence: TGTGCCAGTAGGGACAGGGGTTATGGCTACACCTTC. It is translated as CASRDRGYGYTF.

The CDR3 nucleotides are TGTGCCAGCAGTCACACAGGGTCGCGGCCCCAGCATTTT. Protein sequence: CASSHTGSRPQHF. This sequence joins TRBV6-6 and TRBJ1-5, with TRBD1 as a possible D gene (6 bases). The CDR3 is made up of 13 amino acids. The V end lost 5 bases, the J end lost 9 bases, and 14 bases lay between the germline ends. CDR1 and CDR2 (germline): MNHNY, SVGAGI (reference sequence).

The sample holds one count of this clone. The rearrangement uses TRBV4-1 and TRBJ1-6, with a tentative D call TRBD1 (5 bases). Germline V gene sequence: CDR1 MGHRA, CDR2 YSYEKL. Trimming left V 5 bases short and J 7 bases short, with 15 bases between. The CDR3 runs to 15 residues. The CDR3 is CASSAGPSLNSPLHF. In nucleotides, the CDR3 is TGCGCCAGCAGCGCAGGGCCGAGCCTAAATTCACCCCTCCACTTT.

This chain connects TRBV4-1 to TRBJ2-7; 8 positions agree with TRBD2. The CDR3 consists of 17 residues. Trimming at V came to 3 bases and at J to 0 bases, leaving 10 bases not matched to a gene. Germline CDR1 MGHRA, CDR2 YSYEKL. In DNA form, the CDR3 reads TGCGCCAGCAGCCAGACCGATAGCGGGGCATCCTCCTACGAGCAGTACTTC. Residues: CASSQTDSGASSYEQYF.

The sample holds a few counts of this clone. This chain joins TRBV6-1 and TRBJ2-5; no definite D call. V lost 3 bases and J 3 bases, leaving 8 bases between the germline ends. The CDR3 spans 13 residues. CDR1 MNHNS and CDR2 SASEGT come from the germline V gene. CDR3 sequence (DNA): TGTGCCAGCAGTGACACAGAAAAAGAGACCCAGTACTTC. Protein sequence: CASSDTEKETQYF.

CDR3 in amino acids: CAISEKPGQGNYGYTF. The CDR3 DNA is TGTGCCATCAGTGAGAAACCGGGACAGGGGAATTATGGCTACACCTTC. The chain joins TRBV10-3 to TRBJ1-2, with 10 bases that match TRBD1. The CDR3 is made up of 16 amino acids. Germline trimming cut 2 bases from V and 5 bases from J; bases unmatched to any gene: 8. Germline lookup yields CDR1 ENHRY and CDR2 SYGVKD.

The table lists this clone with a few counts. This chain connects TRBV5-4 to TRBJ1-1; TRBD1 is a possible D gene (5 bases). The CDR3 runs 12 residues. Germline V gives CDR1 SGHNT, CDR2 YYREEE (reference sequence). Trimming took off 0 bases at V and 10 bases at J, with 10 bases between the two ends. The CDR3 DNA sequence: TGTGCCAGCAGCTTGGCCGGGGGGAGAGCTTTCTTT. Its protein product is CASSLAGGRAFF. Supplemented by reference TRBV5-4 and TRBJ1-1, the full variable domain reads ETGVTQSPTHLIKTRGQQVTLRCSSQSGHNTVSWYQQALGQGPQFIFQYYREEENGRGNFPPRFSGLQFPNYSSELNVNALELDDSALYLCASSLAGGRAFFGQGTRLTVV.

This clone was observed a single time. The chain has TRBV1 and TRBJ1-1; the table assigns TRBD1, which was not confirmed against the DNA. TRBV1 is reported as a pseudogene. CDR3 length: 14 amino acids. Here the CDR3 reads CTSSPQGSNSEAFF. The CDR3 DNA sequence: TGCACCAGCAGCCCACAGGGGTCTAACTCTGAAGCTTTCTTT.

This rearrangement joins TRBV20-1 to TRBJ2-2, with D hard to call. Trimming stripped 3 bases from V and 9 bases from J, with 8 bases between. The CDR3 is 11 residues long. Germline V gene lookup returns CDR1 DFQATT and CDR2 SNEGSKA (reference sequence). The CDR3 reads CSASHGRELFF. Written as DNA, the CDR3 is TGCAGTGCTAGCCACGGGCGGGAGCTGTTTTTT.

This chain links TRBV4-1 with TRBJ1-1, with D uncertain. V dropped 4 bases and J dropped 10 bases, with 13 bases sitting between them. From germline, CDR1 is MGHRA and CDR2 YSYEKL. The CDR3 extends over 12 amino acids. The CDR3 DNA is TGCGCCAGCAGCCCCGGGGATCTGGTAGCTTTCTTT. Encoded protein: CASSPGDLVAFF.

The table lists this clone with a count of one. The rearrangement uses TRBV7-9 and TRBJ1-2; unclear D gene. The V gene lost 2 bases and the J gene lost 4 bases, with 11 bases spanning the gap. The CDR3 contains 14 residues. Germline lookup yields CDR1 SEHNR and CDR2 FQNEAQ (reference sequence). The CDR3 DNA reads TGTGCCAGCAGCTTAACGACGGATAGCTATGGCTACACCTTC. This codes for CASSLTTDSYGYTF. Full variable domain (rest looked up from reference TRBV7-9 and TRBJ1-2): DTGVSQNPRHKITKRGQNVTFRCDPISEHNRLYWYRQTLGQGPEFLTYFQNEAQLEKSRLLSDRFSAERPKGSFSTLEIQRTEQGDSAMYLCASSLTTDSYGYTFGSGTRLTVV.

The count of this clone is one. V usage is TRBV9 and J usage is TRBJ1-6, with a tentative D call TRBD1 (5 bases). V shed 3 bases and J shed 7 bases, with 11 bases lying between them. CDR1 is SGDLS and CDR2 is YYNGEE in the germline V gene. This CDR3 has 14 residues. The CDR3 here is CASSGSGGNSPLHF. CDR3 in DNA: TGTGCCAGCAGCGGCTCGGGGGGGAATTCACCCCTCCACTTT.